This T cell receptor beta chain was documented in a study of blood T cell repertoires in COVID-19. Study-wide context: From the United States, Italy and Spain came samples of acute and convalescent COVID-19. PBMCs, B-cell-depleted T cells, or T cells provided the cDNA or gDNA that made up the material.

Original handling: Nucleated cell number was recorded as an estimate derived from reference gene primer amplification. Measured with immunoSEQ multiplex PCR; TCRdb has only the in-frame clones, and not every one. V, J and clone size were drawn from that table, and D and trimming were deduced from the DNA. The sample has some 100,000 clones; approximately 90% are singletons. This CDR3 contains 20 residues. V lost 3 bases, J lost 0 bases, and 17 bases stayed unmatched. Germline values: CDR1 SGDLS, CDR2 YYNGEE. In this sample, this clone turned up a few times. Sequencing was done on a sample of peripheral blood. V and J are TRBV9 and TRBJ1-5; 8 bases align to TRBD1. The receptor was derived from a man aged 60-69 years with acute or convalescent COVID-19. In DNA form, the CDR3 reads TGTGCCAGCAGCGGAGTCCAGACAGGGGTAAAGATTTATAGCAATCAGCCCCAGCATTTT. Translated: CASSGVQTGVKIYSNQPQHF. Full variable domain (outside the CDR3, taken from reference TRBV9 and TRBJ1-5): DSGVTQTPKHLITATGQRVTLRCSPRSGDLSVYWYQQSLDQGLQFLIQYYNGEERAKGNILERFSAQQFPDLHSELNLSSLELGDSALYFCASSGVQTGVKIYSNQPQHFGDGTRLSIL.